This T cell receptor (beta chain) stems from a study of cytomegalovirus exposure and HLA in healthy donors (dated by TCRdb to between 2016 and 2019). About the study as a whole: An earlier analysis of approximately 590 of the donors reported roughly 270 Gb of sequence data and 117 million unique TCR beta sequences from 150 million to 200 million T cells. About 300 gigabases of sequencing data and approximately 80 million unique TCR sequences were included in an early release covering 500 to 750 HLA-typed donors. The genetic ancestry cluster associated with self-reported Caucasian donors included 81% of the 398 genotyped donors. The study aimed to test whether cataloging public T cell receptors could reveal signatures of past pathogen exposure. Using immunosequencing, the study profiled T cell repertoires from some 670 subjects and related those repertoires to cytomegalovirus serostatus. Besides the first cohort of hundreds of subjects, a separate validation cohort made up of some 110 different subjects was used. To predict cytomegalovirus infection status, the study brought together high-throughput TCR immunosequencing, statistical association of individual TCRs with disease status, and machine learning. To study patterns of TCR occurrence, a later analysis re-analyzed previously published TCR beta repertoires from 650 to 750 donors and added high-resolution HLA genotyping. Rather than using new phenotypic data, the later analysis identified candidate immune exposures from TCR beta sequences and from how often those sequences occurred across donors. To decide whether each TCR beta V gene segment behaved as functional or pseudogenic, an earlier analysis of fewer than 750 of the donors relied on high-throughput TCR beta sequencing. Alongside the repertoire data, information on donor age, sex, ethnicity and CMV serostatus was compiled. A later genetic analysis used genome-wide SNP genotypes for about 55% of the 666 donors, treating that subset as a discovery cohort. All discovery cohort repertoires had been generated using a single sequencing platform. HLA typing included class I and class II loci at four-digit resolution. Typing coverage differed by locus: A, B, C, DRB1 and DQB1 were typed in about 629-630 donors, DQA1 in approximately 520, DPA1 in approximately 600, and DPB1 in approximately 450. Four or five DR-DQ haplotypes were handled as single units for association and clustering because linkage in the cohort was strong. Across approximately 400 genotyped donors of the cohort, an average of about 200,000 unique TCR beta nucleotide sequences per donor were sequenced, and roughly 18% of those sequences were non-productive. What the work shows at the level of the full study, not this receptor alone: Immune exposure information for the cohort was limited to CMV serostatus. Assigning TCR associations to individual alleles was difficult when HLA alleles, especially DR and DQ, strongly co-occurred. Sequencing depth was assumed to be roughly uniform across donors in the presence/absence analyses, though that assumption may not hold. While some public TCRs were present in many individuals, most TCR sequences turned up only very rarely across donors. In a later analysis, the rate of TCR association differed among HLA loci, with DRB1 alleles having the most associated TCRs and HLA-C alleles having the fewest. In a later analysis, HLA-associated TCR beta chains showed more clonal expansion and lower generation probabilities than non-associated chains that were equally common. A cluster of highly shared sequence variants was judged likely to be a technical artifact of the sequencing pipeline. Only TCR beta chains were sequenced in this cohort, and the absence of alpha or paired-chain data limited detectable features. The earlier analysis of 587 of the donors excluded 15 to 20 rarely observed V segments, including chromosome 9 orphons, because counts were too low. In vitro tests confirmed that a few of the cytomegalovirus-associated TCR beta chains recognize cytomegalovirus antigens. It was suggested by the authors that the approach could potentially be generalized to other disease states and immunological phenotypes. Linkage disequilibrium might explain the correlated functional status among segregating V segments, but an unknown experimental factor could not be excluded. A further reported finding was that TCR beta sequences accurately predicted the HLA-A and HLA-B alleles for most subjects in the first cohort. In an earlier analysis of fewer than 700 of the donors, most TCR beta V segments appeared in productive rearrangements about 87% or about 30% of the time, broadly matching IMGT annotations. The classifier was reported to diagnose cytomegalovirus status with high specificity and sensitivity in both the original cohort and the validation cohort. Some IMGT-functional V segments, including TRBV6-2 and TRBV6-3, could not be distinguished by the 87-base-pair reads and were therefore excluded. A later analysis reported that several top co-occurrence clusters appeared linked to parvovirus B19, influenza, CMV and Epstein-Barr virus. The study listed approximately 160 TCR beta chains as associated with cytomegalovirus. HLA typing was unavailable for some donors at each locus, so association tests used only the typed subset. A later genetic analysis reported fewer N-insertions in productive TCRs among donors in an Asian-associated ancestry cluster than the roughly 700-donor mean. In a later analysis, most CMV-associated TCR beta chains were found to appear HLA-restricted, with HLA associations seemingly driven largely by CMV exposure. A later analysis associated about 17,000 TCR beta sequences with specific HLA alleles at a false discovery rate of 0.05. A later genetic analysis associated a missense DCLRE1C variant with V-gene and J-gene trimming of TCR beta chains, and an independent cohort replicated the association.

The library was made by the immunoSEQ multiplex PCR assay. For the multiplex PCR, a mixture combining 60 forward primers for TCR Vbeta segments and 13 reverse primers for TCR Jbeta segments was used. Amplification of the CDR3 region of rearranged TCR beta genes was performed with a multiplex PCR assay on genomic DNA. On the Illumina HiSeq System, the amplified TCR beta libraries were sequenced as 87-base-pair reads. Turning to the authors' computational methods: In a later analysis, tens of millions of unique TCR beta chains were counted across the approximately 640 repertoires, and roughly 10 million of these chains were shared by at least two donors. A nearest-neighbor algorithm error-corrected the raw reads and collapsed the reads into unique sequences, merging closely related sequences to remove PCR and sequencing errors. CDR3 sequences were aligned to IMGT reference sequences to assign V, D and J gene segments. For a sequence to be retained, a match of at least six nucleotides was required to both a V gene segment and a J gene segment. A rearrangement was called productive if the CDR3 had no stop codons and remained in frame with V and J, and every other rearrangement was called non-productive. Following IMGT convention, CDR3 was defined as the stretch from the second conserved V-encoded cysteine up to the conserved J-encoded phenylalanine. The earlier analysis of about 590 of the donors excluded sequences that lacked an unambiguous match to a single V gene segment. An earlier analysis of 500 to 700 of the donors classified V segments as functional when productive rearrangements were above 56.7% and as segregating when the standard deviation between donors was above 5%. A statistical classification framework was developed to diagnose cytomegalovirus status using the catalog of TCR beta chain sequences. In a later analysis, TCR nucleotide sequences were compared against IMGT/GENE-DB human TR gene sequences so that V and J genes could be assigned. In a later analysis, CDR3 sequences and most-parsimonious VDJ recombination scenarios were assigned using the TCRdist pipeline. In a later analysis, each TCR beta chain was defined by its CDR3 amino acid sequence together with its V-gene family, and reads without a unique V-gene family were excluded. A later analysis removed several hundred highly shared, low-generation-probability nucleotide sequences to deal with suspected cross-contamination and a sequencing artifact. In a later analysis, a clonal expansion index was calculated for each public chain from normalized within-repertoire ranks of inferred template counts. A later analysis computed generation probabilities with a VDJ recombination model fitted to out-of-frame rearrangements, and checked the results against IGoR. A later analysis scored TCR-TCR, TCR-HLA and TCR-CMV co-occurrence with hypergeometric tests, applying a repertoire-size bias correction to TCR pairs. To estimate false discovery rates, a later analysis permuted the HLA or CMV assignments 20 times. In a later analysis, co-occurring TCRs were grouped using DBSCAN, and TCRdist sequence similarity was added for clustering within HLA-allele-positive subsets. For co-occurrence clustering, repertoires with fewer than 30,000 or more than 120,000 public chains were excluded, along with four to six repertoires with anomalous nucleotide sharing. Held by TCRdb, this immuneACCESS table contains in-frame sequences only and omits some clones. Under half of the omission traces to an unresolved V gene where checked; the cause of the rest is unknown. For V, J and clone size, that table is used; D and trimming come from the DNA. The table for this sample lists about 150,000 clones; roughly 79% of them were counted only once. The top ten clones comprise less than 2% of the sample.

Measured from the cysteine to the phenylalanine, the CDR3 is 14 residues long. Here the CDR3 DNA is all that survives: 42 bases in frame from base 1. V lost 0 bases and J lost 1 base; the stretch between them is 5 bases long. CDR1 and CDR2 were assigned from the germline V gene as LGHNA and YNFKEQ. This clone came up a few times. There is no known antigen for this receptor. The input lacks base qualities; no much larger clone sits a single base away. The cohort comprised 666 healthy bone marrow donors. All cohort members were sampled while nominally healthy, although unrecorded immune exposures were likely present. The donor tested CMV seronegative, placing the donor among the roughly 400 seronegative members of the cohort. A peripheral blood sample was collected from each donor, and TCR beta sequencing was performed on peripheral blood mononuclear cells. Genomic DNA was extracted from the blood cell samples with the Qiagen DNeasy Blood Extraction Kit.

The specimen was PBMCs. This sequence uses TRBV4-2 and TRBJ2-3, with an unclear D gene assignment. The TCR sequence derives from a woman in her twenties or thirties in good health and CMV-seronegative. The base sequence is TGTGCCAGCAGCCAAGACTCAGGCACAGATACGCAGTATTTT. This encodes CASSQDSGTDTQYF.